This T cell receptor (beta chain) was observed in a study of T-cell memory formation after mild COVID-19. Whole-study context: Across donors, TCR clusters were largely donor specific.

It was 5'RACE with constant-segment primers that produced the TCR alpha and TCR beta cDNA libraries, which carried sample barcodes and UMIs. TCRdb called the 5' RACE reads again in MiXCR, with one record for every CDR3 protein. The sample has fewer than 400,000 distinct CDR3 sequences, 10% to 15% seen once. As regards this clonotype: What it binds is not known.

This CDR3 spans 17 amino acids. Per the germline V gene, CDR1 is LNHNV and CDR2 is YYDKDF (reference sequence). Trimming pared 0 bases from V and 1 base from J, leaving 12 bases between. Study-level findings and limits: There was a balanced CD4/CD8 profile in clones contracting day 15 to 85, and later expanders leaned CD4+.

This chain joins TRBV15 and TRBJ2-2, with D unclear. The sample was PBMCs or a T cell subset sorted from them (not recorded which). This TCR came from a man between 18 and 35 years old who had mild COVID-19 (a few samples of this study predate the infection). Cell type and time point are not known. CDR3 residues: CATSRDLVAGNTGELFF. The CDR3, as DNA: TGTGCCACCAGCAGAGATCTTGTGGCAGGGAACACCGGGGAGCTGTTTTTT. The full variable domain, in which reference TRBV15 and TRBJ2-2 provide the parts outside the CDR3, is DAMVIQNPRYQVTQFGKPVTLSCSQTLNHNVMYWYQQKSSQAPKLLFHYYDKDFNNEADTPDNFQSRRPNTSFCFLDIRSPGLGDTAMYLCATSRDLVAGNTGELFFGEGSRLTVL.